The entry that follows covers one T cell receptor beta chain sequence. This CDR3 region has 16 residues. Germline V gene sequence: CDR1 SGHRS, CDR2 YFSETQ. The V end lost 0 bases, the J end lost 0 bases, and 10 bases lay between the germline ends. The authors sequenced TCR beta from blood CD8+ and CD4+ T cells. In contrast to the negatively isolated CD8+ and CD4+ T cells, TEMRA cells were FACS-enriched. This sample is drawn from a study of CD8 T cells in Susac syndrome. With random hexamers, about 0.5 to 1 ug RNA was reverse transcribed. Amplification of the TCR beta CDR3 was carried out by immunoSEQ multiplex PCR, which spanned a total of 54 Vbeta and 13 Jbeta segments. From the immunoSEQ multiplex PCR reads, TCRdb called clonotypes with MiXCR, one entry per CDR3 protein. Altogether about 200,000 distinct CDR3 sequences are present, about 95% being singletons, with the ten largest covering 0.093%.

Sequenced material: CD4+ T cells from PBMCs. V gene TRBV5-1 combines with J gene TRBJ2-1; D call uncertain. This receptor was obtained from a human donor with multiple sclerosis. The CDR3 bases are TGCGCCAGCAGCTTGGACGGAGCAAGCTCCTACAATGAGCAGTTCTTC. Protein sequence: CASSLDGASSYNEQFF. Full variable domain (outside the CDR3, taken from reference TRBV5-1 and TRBJ2-1): KAGVTQTPRYLIKTRGQQVTLSCSPISGHRSVSWYQQTPGQGLQFLFEYFSETQRNKGNFPGRFSGRQFSNSRSEMNVSTLELGDSALYLCASSLDGASSYNEQFFGPGTRLTVL.